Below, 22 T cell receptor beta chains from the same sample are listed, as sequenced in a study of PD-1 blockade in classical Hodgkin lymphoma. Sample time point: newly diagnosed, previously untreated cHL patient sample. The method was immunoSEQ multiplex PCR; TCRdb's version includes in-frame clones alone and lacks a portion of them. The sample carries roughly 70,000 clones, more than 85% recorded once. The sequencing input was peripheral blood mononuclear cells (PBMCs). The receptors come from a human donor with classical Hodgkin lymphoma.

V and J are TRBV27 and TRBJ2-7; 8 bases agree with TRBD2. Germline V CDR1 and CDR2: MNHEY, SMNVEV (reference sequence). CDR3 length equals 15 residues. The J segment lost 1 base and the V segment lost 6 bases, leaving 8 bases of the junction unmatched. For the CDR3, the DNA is TGTGCCAGCAGGGTCCCAGCTAGCGGGTCCTACGAGCAGTACTTC. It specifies CASRVPASGSYEQYF.

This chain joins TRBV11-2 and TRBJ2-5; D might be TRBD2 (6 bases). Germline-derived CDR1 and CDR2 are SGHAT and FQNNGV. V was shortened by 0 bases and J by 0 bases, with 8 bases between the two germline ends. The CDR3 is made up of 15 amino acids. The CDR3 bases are TGTGCCAGCAGCTTAGAGGGGGACTACCAAGAGACCCAGTACTTC. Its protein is CASSLEGDYQETQYF.

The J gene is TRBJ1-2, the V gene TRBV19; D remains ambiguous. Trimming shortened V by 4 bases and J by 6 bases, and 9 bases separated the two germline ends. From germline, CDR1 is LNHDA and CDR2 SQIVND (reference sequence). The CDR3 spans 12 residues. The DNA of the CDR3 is TGTGCCAGTAGTACGAGGGCAGATGGCTACACCTTC. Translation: CASSTRADGYTF.

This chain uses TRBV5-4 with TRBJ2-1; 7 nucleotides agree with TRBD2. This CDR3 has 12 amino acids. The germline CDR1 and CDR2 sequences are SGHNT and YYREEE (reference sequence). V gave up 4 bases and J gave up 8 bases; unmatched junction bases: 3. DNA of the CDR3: TGTGCCAGCAGCGGGGGGGAGGATGAGCAGTTCTTC. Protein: CASSGGEDEQFF.

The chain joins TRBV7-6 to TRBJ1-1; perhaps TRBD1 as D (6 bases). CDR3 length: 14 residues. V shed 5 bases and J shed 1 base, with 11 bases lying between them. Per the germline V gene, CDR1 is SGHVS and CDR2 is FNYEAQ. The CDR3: CASSPQGWNTEAFF. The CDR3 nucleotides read TGTGCCAGCAGCCCACAGGGCTGGAACACTGAAGCTTTCTTT.

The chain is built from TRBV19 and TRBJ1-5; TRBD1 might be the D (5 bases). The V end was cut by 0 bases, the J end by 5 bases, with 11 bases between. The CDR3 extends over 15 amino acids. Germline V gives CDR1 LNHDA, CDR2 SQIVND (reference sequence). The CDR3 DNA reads TGTGCCAGTAGTATAGATCATCTCAGGGATCAGCCCCAGCATTTT. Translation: CASSIDHLRDQPQHF.

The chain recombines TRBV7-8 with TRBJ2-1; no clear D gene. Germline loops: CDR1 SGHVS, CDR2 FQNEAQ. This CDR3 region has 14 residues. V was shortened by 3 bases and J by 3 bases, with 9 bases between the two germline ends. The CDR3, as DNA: TGTGCCAGCAGCTTGTTTCCGGGCTACAATGAGCAGTTCTTC. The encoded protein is CASSLFPGYNEQFF.

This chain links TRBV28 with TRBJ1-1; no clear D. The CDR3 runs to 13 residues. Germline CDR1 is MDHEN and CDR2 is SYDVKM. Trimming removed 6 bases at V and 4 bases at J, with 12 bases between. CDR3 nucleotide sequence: TGTGCCAGCAGACCCACTCTGGGCACTGAAGCTTTCTTT. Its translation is CASRPTLGTEAFF.

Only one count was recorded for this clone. In DNA form, the CDR3 reads TGTGCCAGCAGCTTAGGGGGGGCTCAATGGAACATTCAGTACTTC. This gives the protein CASSLGGAQWNIQYF. The chain combines TRBV7-2 with TRBJ2-4; possibly TRBD1 or TRBD2 for D (6 bases each). This CDR3 spans 15 amino acids. The V end lost 1 base, the J end lost 7 bases, and 14 bases lay between the germline ends. Germline V gives CDR1 SGHTA, CDR2 FQGNSA.

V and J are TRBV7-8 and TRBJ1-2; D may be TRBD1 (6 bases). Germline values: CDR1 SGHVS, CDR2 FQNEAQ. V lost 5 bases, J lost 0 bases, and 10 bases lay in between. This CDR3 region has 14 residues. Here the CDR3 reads CASSPGHSNYGYTF. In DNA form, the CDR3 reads TGTGCCAGCAGCCCGGGACACTCTAACTATGGCTACACCTTC.

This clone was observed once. The CDR3 coding sequence is TGTGCCAGCAGCGAGACTTGGACAGGGGAAAATGGCTACACCTTC. It yields the protein CASSETWTGENGYTF. The chain employs TRBV2 and TRBJ1-2; TRBD1 aligns across 9 bases. There are 15 residues in the CDR3. Per the germline V gene, CDR1 is SNHLY and CDR2 is FYNNEI. V lost 6 bases to trimming and J lost 6 bases; unmatched junction nucleotides: 11.

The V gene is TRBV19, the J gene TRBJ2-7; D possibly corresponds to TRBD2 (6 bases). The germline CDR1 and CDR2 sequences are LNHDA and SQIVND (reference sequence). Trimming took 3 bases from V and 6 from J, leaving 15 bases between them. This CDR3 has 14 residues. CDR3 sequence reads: CASSMGTTGGEQYF. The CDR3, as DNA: TGTGCCAGTAGTATGGGAACAACCGGGGGCGAGCAGTACTTC.

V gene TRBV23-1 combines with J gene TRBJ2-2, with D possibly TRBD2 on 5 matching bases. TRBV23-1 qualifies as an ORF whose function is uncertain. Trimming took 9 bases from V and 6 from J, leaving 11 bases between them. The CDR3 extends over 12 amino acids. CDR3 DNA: TGCGCCAGGAGGGCCGGGCCCGGGGAGCTGTTTTTT. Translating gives CARRAGPGELFF.

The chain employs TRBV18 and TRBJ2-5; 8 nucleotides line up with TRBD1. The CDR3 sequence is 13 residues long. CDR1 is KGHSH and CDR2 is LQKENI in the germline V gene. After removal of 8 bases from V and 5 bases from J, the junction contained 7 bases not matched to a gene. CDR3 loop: CASQNRQGETQYF. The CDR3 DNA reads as TGTGCCAGCCAGAACCGACAGGGGGAGACCCAGTACTTC.

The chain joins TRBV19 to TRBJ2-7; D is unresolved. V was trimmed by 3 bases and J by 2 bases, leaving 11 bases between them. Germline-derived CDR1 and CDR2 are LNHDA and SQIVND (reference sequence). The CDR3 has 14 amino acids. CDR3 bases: TGTGCCAGTAGTATGGGCCTAGGGCCCTACGAGCAGTACTTC. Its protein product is CASSMGLGPYEQYF.

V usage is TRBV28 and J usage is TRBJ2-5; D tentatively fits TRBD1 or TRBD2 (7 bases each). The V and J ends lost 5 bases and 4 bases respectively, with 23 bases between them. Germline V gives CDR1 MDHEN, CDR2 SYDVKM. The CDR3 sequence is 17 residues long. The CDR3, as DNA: TGTGCCAGCAGTACGTCCCCAGGGGGGGGTCGTATAGAGACCCAGTACTTC. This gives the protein CASSTSPGGGRIETQYF.

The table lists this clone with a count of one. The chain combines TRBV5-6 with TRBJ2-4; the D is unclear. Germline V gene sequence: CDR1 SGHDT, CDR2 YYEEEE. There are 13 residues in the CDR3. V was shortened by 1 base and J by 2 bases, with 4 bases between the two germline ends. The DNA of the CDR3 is TGTGCCAGCAGCTTGTTCACCAAAAACATTCAGTACTTC. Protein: CASSLFTKNIQYF.

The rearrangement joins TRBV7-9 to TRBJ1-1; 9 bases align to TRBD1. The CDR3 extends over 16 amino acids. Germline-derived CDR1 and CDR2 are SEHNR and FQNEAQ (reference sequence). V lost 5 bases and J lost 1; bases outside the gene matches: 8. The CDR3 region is CASSPRTGDKNTEAFF. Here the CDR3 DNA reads TGTGCCAGCAGCCCAAGGACAGGGGATAAGAACACTGAAGCTTTCTTT. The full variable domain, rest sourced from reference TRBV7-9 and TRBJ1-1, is DTGVSQNPRHKITKRGQNVTFRCDPISEHNRLYWYRQTLGQGPEFLTYFQNEAQLEKSRLLSDRFSAERPKGSFSTLEIQRTEQGDSAMYLCASSPRTGDKNTEAFFGQGTRLTVV.

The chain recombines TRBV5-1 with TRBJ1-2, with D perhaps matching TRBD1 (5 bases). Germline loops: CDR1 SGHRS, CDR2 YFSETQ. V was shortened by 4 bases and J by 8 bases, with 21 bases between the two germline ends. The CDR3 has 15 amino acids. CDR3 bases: TGCGCCAGCAGCCCCGCGGATTGGGGCTTGGGGGGCTACACCTTC. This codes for CASSPADWGLGGYTF.

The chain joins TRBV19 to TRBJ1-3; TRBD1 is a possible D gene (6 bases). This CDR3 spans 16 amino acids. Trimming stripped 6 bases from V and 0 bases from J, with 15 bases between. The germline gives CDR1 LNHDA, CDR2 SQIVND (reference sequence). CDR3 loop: CASSRGGRTSGNTIYF. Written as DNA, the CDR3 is TGTGCCAGTAGCCGAGGGGGACGCACCTCTGGAAACACCATATATTTT. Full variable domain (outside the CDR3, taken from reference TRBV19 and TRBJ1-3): DGGITQSPKYLFRKEGQNVTLSCEQNLNHDAMYWYRQDPGQGLRLIYYSQIVNDFQKGDIAEGYSVSREKKESFPLTVTSAQKNPTAFYLCASSRGGRTSGNTIYFGEGSWLTVV.

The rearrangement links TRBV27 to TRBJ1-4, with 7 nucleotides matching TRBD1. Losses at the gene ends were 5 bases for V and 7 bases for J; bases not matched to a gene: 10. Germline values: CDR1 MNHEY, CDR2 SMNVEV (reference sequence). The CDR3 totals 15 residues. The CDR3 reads CASSDQGGALEKLFF. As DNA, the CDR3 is TGTGCCAGCAGTGATCAGGGGGGAGCCCTTGAAAAACTGTTTTTT.

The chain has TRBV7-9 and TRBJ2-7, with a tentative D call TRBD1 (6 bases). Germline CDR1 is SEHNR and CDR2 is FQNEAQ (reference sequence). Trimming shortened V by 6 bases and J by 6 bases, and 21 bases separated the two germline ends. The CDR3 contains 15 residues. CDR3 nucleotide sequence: TGTGCCAGCAGTCAGACTCCGGGACACACAGCCGAGCAGTACTTC. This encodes CASSQTPGHTAEQYF.